This TCR beta chain was documented in a study of spatial heterogeneity in lung cancer. Study as a whole: For the average unique TCR and UMI combination, more than 8.5 occurrences appeared in raw reads. Study outcomes and limitations: Ubiquitous expanded tumor TCRs were observed in blood more at resection than follow-up.

This clonotype appeared many times. Its antigen is not identified. TCRdb fed the 5' RACE reads into MiXCR, producing one record per CDR3 protein. The sample has over 50,000 distinct CDR3 sequences; about 5.9% are singletons. Trimming took 0 bases from V and 6 from J; bases not matched to a gene: 2. Germline CDR1 and CDR2: MGHRA and YSYEKL. The CDR3 is 15 residues long. This sample's time point: sample taken at primary tumor resection. Whole RNA, which was extracted from tumor, nontumor lung tissue or frozen PBMC, was sequenced without any cell sorting. This material consisted of PBMCs, taken at surgery. The V and J genes are TRBV4-1 and TRBJ1-4; 9 bases line up with TRBD1. The source of this sequence is a female donor with early-stage non-small cell lung cancer. CDR3 region: CASSQEGTGYEKLFF. CDR3 sequence (DNA): TGCGCCAGCAGCCAAGAAGGGACAGGGTATGAAAAACTGTTTTTT.